The TCR beta chain described here comes from a study of T cell repertoires in cytomegalovirus infection. Whole-study context: Indications came from public TCR beta signatures; they pointed to CMV infection and to a matching HLA type. General observations from the study: The ex vivo response was dominated by HLA-C-restricted CMV-specific TCR beta clonotypes.

TCRdb ran MiXCR on the reads and lists one entry per CDR3 protein. The profile shows some 200,000 distinct CDR3 sequences, 8.5% to 10% of them singletons. As to this clonotype: Its antigen is as yet unknown. Compared with germline, one end of the junction differs, possibly owing to a read error.

The germline V gene has CDR1 SQVTM and CDR2 ANQGSEA. This CDR3 spans 14 amino acids. V and J are TRBV29-1 and TRBJ2-7; possibly TRBD1 or TRBD2 for D (5 bases each). This sequence was found in a human donor in good health (CMV status not recorded). Some clones in this sample may be carry-over from other donors' samples. The source material was PBMCs. The CDR3 protein is CSVEGTGSSYEQYF. CDR3 bases: TGCAGCGTGGAAGGGACGGGGAGCTCCTACGAGCAGTACTTC.